This T cell receptor (beta chain) appears in the sequencing data of a study of breast tumors, draining lymph nodes, adjacent tissues. TCRdb itself ran the multiplex PCR reads through MiXCR, one entry per CDR3 protein. The sample lists about 110,000 distinct CDR3 sequences, less than 40% occurring once. The trim removed 0 bases at V and 0 bases at J, leaving 0 bases unmatched. Germline assignment: CDR1 SGDLS and CDR2 YYNGEE. The CDR3 length is 16 residues. This clonotype was recorded at least ten times. Its antigen is not identified. Notes on the study in general: Data fit most tumor T cells coming from lymph node, expanding in tumor. Tumors had less TCR diversity than lymph nodes, more than nontumor tissue.

Samples came from axillary lymph nodes draining the breast cancer. Sequenced material: axillary lymph node tissue. This chain uses TRBV9 with TRBJ2-2; 9 nucleotides align to TRBD2. The receptor was derived from a female donor with breast cancer. Some clones in this sample may be carry-over from other donors' samples. CDR3 amino acids: CASSVGGGANTGELFF. Written as DNA, the CDR3 is TGTGCCAGCAGCGTAGGCGGGGGGGCGAACACCGGGGAGCTGTTTTTT.